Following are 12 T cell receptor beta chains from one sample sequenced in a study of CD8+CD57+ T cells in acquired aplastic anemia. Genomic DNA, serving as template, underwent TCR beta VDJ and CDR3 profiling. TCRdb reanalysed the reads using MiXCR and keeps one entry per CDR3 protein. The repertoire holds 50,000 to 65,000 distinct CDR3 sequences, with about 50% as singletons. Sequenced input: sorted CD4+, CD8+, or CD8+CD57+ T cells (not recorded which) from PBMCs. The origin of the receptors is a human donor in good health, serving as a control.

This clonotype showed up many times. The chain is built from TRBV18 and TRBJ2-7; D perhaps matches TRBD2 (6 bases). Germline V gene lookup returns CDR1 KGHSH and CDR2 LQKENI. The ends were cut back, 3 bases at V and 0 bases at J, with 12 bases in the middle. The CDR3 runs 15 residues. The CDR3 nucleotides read TGTGCCAGCTCACCCATGGCGGGGAGCTCCTACGAGCAGTACTTC. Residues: CASSPMAGSSYEQYF.

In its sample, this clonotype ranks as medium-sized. The CDR3, as DNA: TGTGCCAGCAGTGAATTTGGCTTGAACACTGAAGCTTTCTTT. Translated: CASSEFGLNTEAFF. The rearrangement uses TRBV25-1 and TRBJ1-1; unclear D gene. The germline V gene encodes CDR1 MGHDK and CDR2 SYGVNS. The V and J ends lost 1 base and 0 bases respectively, with 6 bases between them. The length of the CDR3 is 14 residues. The full variable domain, completed using reference TRBV25-1 and TRBJ1-1, is EADIYQTPRYLVIGTGKKITLECSQTMGHDKMYWYQQDPGMELHLIHYSYGVNSTEKGDLSSESTVSRIRTEHFPLTLESARPSHTSQYLCASSEFGLNTEAFFGQGTRLTVV.

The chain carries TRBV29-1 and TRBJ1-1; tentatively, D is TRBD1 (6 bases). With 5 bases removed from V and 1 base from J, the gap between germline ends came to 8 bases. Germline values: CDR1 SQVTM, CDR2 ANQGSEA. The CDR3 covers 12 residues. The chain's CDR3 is CSVPGQNTEAFF. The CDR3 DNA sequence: TGCAGCGTTCCGGGACAGAACACTGAAGCTTTCTTT.

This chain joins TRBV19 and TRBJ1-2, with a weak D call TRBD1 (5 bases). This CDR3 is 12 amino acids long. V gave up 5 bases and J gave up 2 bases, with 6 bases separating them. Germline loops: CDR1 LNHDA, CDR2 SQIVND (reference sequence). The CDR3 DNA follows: TGTGCCAGTAGTCGACAGAACTATGGCTACACCTTC. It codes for CASSRQNYGYTF. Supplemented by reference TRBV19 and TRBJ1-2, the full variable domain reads DGGITQSPKYLFRKEGQNVTLSCEQNLNHDAMYWYRQDPGQGLRLIYYSQIVNDFQKGDIAEGYSVSREKKESFPLTVTSAQKNPTAFYLCASSRQNYGYTFGSGTRLTVV.

The CDR3 DNA sequence: TGTGCCAGCAGCGAGACAGGGGTCACCGGGGAGCTGTTTTTT. As protein: CASSETGVTGELFF. The rearrangement joins TRBV7-9 to TRBJ2-2; 8 nucleotides agree with TRBD1. The CDR3 is 14 amino acids. Per the germline V gene, CDR1 is SEHNR and CDR2 is FQNEAQ (reference sequence). The V gene end was trimmed by 5 bases and the J gene end by 4 bases; junction bases not matched to a gene: 3. Full variable domain (rest looked up from reference TRBV7-9 and TRBJ2-2): DTGVSQNPRHKITKRGQNVTFRCDPISEHNRLYWYRQTLGQGPEFLTYFQNEAQLEKSRLLSDRFSAERPKGSFSTLEIQRTEQGDSAMYLCASSETGVTGELFFGEGSRLTVL.

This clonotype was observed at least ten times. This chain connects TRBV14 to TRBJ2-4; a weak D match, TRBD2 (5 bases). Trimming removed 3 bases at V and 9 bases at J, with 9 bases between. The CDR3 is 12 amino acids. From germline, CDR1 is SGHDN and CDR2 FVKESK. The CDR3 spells CASSQIRGIQYF. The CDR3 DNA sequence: TGTGCCAGCAGCCAGATTCGGGGCATTCAGTACTTC.

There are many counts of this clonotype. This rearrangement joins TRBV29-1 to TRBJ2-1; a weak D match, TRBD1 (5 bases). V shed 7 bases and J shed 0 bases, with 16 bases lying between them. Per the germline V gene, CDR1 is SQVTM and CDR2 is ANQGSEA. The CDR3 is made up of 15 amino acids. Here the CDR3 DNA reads TGCAGCGCCGACAGTGGTCGGAGCTCCTACAATGAGCAGTTCTTC. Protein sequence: CSADSGRSSYNEQFF.

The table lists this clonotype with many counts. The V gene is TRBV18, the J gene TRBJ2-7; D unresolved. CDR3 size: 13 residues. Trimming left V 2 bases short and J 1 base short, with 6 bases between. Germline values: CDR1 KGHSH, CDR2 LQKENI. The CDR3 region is CASSPIPSYEQYF. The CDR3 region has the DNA TGTGCCAGCTCACCAATCCCGTCCTACGAGCAGTACTTC.

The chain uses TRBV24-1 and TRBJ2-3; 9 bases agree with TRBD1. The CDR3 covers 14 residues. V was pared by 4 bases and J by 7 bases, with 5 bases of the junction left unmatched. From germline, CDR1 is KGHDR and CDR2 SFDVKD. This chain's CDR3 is CATSDRDRENTQYF. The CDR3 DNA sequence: TGTGCCACCAGTGACCGGGACAGGGAAAATACGCAGTATTTT.

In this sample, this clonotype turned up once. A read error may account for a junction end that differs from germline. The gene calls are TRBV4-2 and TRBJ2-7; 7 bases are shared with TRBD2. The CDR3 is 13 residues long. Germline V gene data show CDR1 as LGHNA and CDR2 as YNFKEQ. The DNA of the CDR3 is TGTGCCAGCAGCCAACGCCCGGGGGGAGAGCACTACTTC. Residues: CASSQRPGGEHYF.

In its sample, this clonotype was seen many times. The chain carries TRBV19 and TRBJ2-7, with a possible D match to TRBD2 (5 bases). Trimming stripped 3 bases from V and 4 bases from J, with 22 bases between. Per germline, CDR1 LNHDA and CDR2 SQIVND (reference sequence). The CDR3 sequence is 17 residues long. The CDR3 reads CASSMVGGRDGKYEQYF. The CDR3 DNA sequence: TGTGCCAGTAGTATGGTCGGTGGGAGAGACGGGAAATACGAGCAGTACTTC.

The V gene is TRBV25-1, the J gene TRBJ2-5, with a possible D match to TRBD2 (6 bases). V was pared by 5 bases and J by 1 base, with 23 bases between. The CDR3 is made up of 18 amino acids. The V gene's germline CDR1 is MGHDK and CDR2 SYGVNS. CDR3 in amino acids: CASSTAGYGAPTQETQYF. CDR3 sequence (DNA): TGTGCCAGCAGTACGGCGGGGTACGGGGCCCCAACCCAAGAGACCCAGTACTTC.